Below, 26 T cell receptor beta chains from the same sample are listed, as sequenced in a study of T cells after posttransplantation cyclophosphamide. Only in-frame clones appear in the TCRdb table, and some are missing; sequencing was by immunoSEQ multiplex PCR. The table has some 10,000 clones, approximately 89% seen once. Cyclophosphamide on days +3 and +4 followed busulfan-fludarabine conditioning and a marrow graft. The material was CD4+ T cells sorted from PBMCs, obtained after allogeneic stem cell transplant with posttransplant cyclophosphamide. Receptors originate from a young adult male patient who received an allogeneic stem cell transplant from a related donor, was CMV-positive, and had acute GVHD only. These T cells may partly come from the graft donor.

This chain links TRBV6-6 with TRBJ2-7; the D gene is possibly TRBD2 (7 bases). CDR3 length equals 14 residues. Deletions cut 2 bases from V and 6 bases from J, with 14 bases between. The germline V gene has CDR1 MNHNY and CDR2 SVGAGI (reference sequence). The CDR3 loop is CASSYGGAGVEQYF. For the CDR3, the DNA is TGTGCCAGCAGTTACGGGGGGGCGGGAGTCGAGCAGTACTTC.

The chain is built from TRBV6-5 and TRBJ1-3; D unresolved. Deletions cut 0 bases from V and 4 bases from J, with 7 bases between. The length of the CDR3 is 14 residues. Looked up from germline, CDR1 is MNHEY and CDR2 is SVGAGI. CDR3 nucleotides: TGTGCCAGCAGTTACTCGAACAGCGGAAACACCATATATTTT. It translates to CASSYSNSGNTIYF.

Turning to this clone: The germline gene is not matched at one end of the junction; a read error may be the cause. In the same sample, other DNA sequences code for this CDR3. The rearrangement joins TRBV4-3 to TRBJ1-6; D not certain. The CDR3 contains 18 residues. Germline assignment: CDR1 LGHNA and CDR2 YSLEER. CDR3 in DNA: TGCGCCAGCAGCCTAACGCCGTCCTACAGCTCCTATAATTCCCCCCTCCACTTT. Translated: CASSLTPSYSSYNSPLHF.

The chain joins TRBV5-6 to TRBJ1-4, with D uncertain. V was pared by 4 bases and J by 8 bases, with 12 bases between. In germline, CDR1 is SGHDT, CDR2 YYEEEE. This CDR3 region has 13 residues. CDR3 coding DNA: TGTGCCAGCAGCCCCGGGGTCCGGGAAAAACTGTTTTTT. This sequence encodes CASSPGVREKLFF.

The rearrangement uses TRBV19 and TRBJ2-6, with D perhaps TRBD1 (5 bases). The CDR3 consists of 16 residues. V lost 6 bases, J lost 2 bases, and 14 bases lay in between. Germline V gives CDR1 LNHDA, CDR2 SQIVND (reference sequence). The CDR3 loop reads CASRGSRVTGANVLTF. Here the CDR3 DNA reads TGTGCCAGTAGGGGAAGCAGGGTTACTGGGGCCAACGTCCTGACTTTC.

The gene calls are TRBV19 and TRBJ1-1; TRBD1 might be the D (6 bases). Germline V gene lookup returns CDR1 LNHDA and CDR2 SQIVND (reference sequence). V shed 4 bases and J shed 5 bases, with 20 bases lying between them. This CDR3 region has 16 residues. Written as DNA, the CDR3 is TGTGCCAGTAGTACCGGACAGAGAGGTAGGACTACTGAAGCTTTCTTT. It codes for CASSTGQRGRTTEAFF.

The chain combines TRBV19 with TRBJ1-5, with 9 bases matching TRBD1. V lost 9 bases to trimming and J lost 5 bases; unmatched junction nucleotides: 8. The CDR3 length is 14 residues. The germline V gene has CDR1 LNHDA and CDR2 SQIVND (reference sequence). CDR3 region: CASAGQGPYQPQHF. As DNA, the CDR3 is TGTGCCAGCGCGGGACAGGGCCCCTATCAGCCCCAGCATTTT.

The CDR3 DNA reads TGTGCCAGCTCACAACAGGGCTCCTATAATTCACCCCTCCACTTT. Translated: CASSQQGSYNSPLHF. The chain has TRBV18 and TRBJ1-6, with D perhaps matching TRBD1 (6 bases). Per the germline V gene, CDR1 is KGHSH and CDR2 is LQKENI. This CDR3 comprises 15 residues. V was clipped by 4 bases and J by 0 bases, with 7 bases between them.

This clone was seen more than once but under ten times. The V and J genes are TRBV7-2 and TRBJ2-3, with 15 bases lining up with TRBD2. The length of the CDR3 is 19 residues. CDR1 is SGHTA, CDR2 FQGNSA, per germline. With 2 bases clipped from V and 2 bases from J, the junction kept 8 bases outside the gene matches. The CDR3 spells CASSLTKRTSGGVTDTQYF. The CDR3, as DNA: TGTGCCAGCAGCTTAACCAAACGGACTAGCGGGGGGGTCACAGATACGCAGTATTTT.

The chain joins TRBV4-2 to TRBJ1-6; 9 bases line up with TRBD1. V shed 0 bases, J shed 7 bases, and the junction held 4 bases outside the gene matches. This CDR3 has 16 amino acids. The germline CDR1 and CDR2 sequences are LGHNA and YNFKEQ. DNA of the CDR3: TGTGCCAGCAGCCAAGATTGGGGACAGGGCAATTCACCCCTCCACTTT. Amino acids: CASSQDWGQGNSPLHF.

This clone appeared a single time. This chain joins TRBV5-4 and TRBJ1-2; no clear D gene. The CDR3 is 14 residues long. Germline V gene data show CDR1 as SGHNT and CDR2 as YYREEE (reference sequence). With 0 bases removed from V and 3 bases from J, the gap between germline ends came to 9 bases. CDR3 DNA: TGTGCCAGCAGCTTGGCCAGGTCGGACTATGGCTACACCTTC. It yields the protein CASSLARSDYGYTF.

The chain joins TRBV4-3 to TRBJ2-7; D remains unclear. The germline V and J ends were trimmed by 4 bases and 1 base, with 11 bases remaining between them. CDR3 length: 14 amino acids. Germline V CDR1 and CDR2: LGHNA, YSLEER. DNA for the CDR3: TGCGCCAGCAGCCGAAGCACAGATTCCTACGAGCAGTACTTC. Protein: CASSRSTDSYEQYF.

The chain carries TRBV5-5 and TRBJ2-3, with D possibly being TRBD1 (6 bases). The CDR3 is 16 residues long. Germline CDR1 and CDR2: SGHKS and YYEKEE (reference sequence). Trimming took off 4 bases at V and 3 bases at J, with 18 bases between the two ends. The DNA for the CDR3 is TGTGCCAGCAGCCTCGCCACAGGGTATGTGACAGATACGCAGTATTTT. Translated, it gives CASSLATGYVTDTQYF.

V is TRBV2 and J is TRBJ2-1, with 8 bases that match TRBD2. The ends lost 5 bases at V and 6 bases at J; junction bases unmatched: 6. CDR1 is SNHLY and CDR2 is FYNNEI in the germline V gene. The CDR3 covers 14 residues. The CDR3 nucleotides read TGTGCCAGCAGTTGGACGGGGGGGCGCAATGAGCAGTTCTTC. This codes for CASSWTGGRNEQFF. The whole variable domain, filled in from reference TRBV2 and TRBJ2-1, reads EPEVTQTPSHQVTQMGQEVILRCVPISNHLYFYWYRQILGQKVEFLVSFYNNEISEKSEIFDDQFSVERPDGSNFTLKIRSTKLEDSAMYFCASSWTGGRNEQFFGPGTRLTVL.

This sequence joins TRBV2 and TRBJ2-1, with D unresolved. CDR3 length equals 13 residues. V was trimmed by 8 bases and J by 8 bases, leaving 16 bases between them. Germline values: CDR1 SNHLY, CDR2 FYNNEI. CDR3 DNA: TGTGCCAGCGGCCTAGATCGTCTTGATGAGCAGTTCTTC. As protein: CASGLDRLDEQFF. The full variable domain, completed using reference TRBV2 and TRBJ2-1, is EPEVTQTPSHQVTQMGQEVILRCVPISNHLYFYWYRQILGQKVEFLVSFYNNEISEKSEIFDDQFSVERPDGSNFTLKIRSTKLEDSAMYFCASGLDRLDEQFFGPGTRLTVL.

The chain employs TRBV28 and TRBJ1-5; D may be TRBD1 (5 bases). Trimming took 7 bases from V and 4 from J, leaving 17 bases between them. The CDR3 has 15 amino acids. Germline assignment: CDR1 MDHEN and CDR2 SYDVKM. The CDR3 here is CASNQGGAGNQPQHF. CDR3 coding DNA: TGTGCCAGCAACCAGGGAGGGGCTGGGAATCAGCCCCAGCATTTT.

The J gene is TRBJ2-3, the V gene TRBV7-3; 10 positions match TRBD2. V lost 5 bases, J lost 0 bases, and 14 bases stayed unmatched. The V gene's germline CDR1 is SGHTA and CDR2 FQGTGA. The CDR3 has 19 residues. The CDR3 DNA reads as TGTGCCAGCAGCCGAGCTCTAGCGGGGGCCTCAAGTAGCACAGATACGCAGTATTTT. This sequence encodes CASSRALAGASSSTDTQYF.

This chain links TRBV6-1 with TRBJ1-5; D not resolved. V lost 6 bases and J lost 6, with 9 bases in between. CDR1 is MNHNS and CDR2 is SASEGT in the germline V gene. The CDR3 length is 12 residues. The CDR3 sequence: CASSPTGQPQHF. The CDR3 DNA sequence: TGTGCCAGCAGCCCTACGGGTCAGCCCCAGCATTTT.

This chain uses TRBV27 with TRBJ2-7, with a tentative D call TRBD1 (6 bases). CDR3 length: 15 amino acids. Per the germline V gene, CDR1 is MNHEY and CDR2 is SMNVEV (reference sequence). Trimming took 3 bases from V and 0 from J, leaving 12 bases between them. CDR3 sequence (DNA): TGTGCCAGCAGTTTTACGCCGGACAGCTCCTACGAGCAGTACTTC. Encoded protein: CASSFTPDSSYEQYF.

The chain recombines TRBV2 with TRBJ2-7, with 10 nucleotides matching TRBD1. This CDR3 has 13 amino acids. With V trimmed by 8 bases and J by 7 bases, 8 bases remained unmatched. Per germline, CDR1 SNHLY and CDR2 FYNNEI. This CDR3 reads CASGDRGTGEQYF. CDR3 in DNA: TGTGCCAGCGGGGACAGGGGAACAGGGGAGCAGTACTTC.

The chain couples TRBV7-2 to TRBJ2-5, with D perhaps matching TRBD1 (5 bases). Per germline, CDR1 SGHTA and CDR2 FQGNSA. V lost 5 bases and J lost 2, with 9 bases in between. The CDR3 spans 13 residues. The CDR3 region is CASSPDRQETQYF. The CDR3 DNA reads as TGTGCCAGCAGCCCAGACAGACAAGAGACCCAGTACTTC. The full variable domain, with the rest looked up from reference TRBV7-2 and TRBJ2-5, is GAGVSQSPSNKVTEKGKDVELRCDPISGHTALYWYRQSLGQGLEFLIYFQGNSAPDKSGLPSDRFSAERTGGSVSTLTIQRTQQEDSAVYLCASSPDRQETQYFGPGTRLLVL.

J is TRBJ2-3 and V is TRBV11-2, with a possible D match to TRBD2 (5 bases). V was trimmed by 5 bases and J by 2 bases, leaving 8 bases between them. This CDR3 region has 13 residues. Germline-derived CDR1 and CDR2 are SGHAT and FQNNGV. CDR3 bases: TGTGCCAGCAGCAAACTAGTCACAGATACGCAGTATTTT. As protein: CASSKLVTDTQYF.

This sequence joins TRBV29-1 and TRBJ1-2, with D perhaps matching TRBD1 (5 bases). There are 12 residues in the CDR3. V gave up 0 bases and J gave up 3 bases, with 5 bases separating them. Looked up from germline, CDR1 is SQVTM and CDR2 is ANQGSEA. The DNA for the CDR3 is TGCAGCGTTGAAGAGACAGACTATGGCTACACCTTC. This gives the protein CSVEETDYGYTF.

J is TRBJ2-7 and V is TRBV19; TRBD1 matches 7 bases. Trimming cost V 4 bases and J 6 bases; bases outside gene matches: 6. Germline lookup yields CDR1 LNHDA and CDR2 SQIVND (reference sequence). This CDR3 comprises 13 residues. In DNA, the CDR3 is TGTGCCAGTAGTACCAACAGGGGAAGCGAGCAGTACTTC. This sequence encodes CASSTNRGSEQYF. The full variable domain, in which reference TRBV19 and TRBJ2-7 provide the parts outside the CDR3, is DGGITQSPKYLFRKEGQNVTLSCEQNLNHDAMYWYRQDPGQGLRLIYYSQIVNDFQKGDIAEGYSVSREKKESFPLTVTSAQKNPTAFYLCASSTNRGSEQYFGPGTRLTVT.

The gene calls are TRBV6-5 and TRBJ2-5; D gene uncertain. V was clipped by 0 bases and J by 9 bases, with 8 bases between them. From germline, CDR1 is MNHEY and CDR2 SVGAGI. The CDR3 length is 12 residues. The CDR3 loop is CASSYSSGPQYF. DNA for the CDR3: TGTGCCAGCAGTTACTCCTCCGGTCCCCAGTACTTC.

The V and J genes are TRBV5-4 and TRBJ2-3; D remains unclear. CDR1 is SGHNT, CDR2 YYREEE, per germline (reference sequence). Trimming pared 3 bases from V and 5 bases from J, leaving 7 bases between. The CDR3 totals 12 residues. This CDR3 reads CASSSTRDTQYF. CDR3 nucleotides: TGTGCCAGCAGCTCCACACGAGATACGCAGTATTTT. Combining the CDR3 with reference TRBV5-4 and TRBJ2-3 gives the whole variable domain ETGVTQSPTHLIKTRGQQVTLRCSSQSGHNTVSWYQQALGQGPQFIFQYYREEENGRGNFPPRFSGLQFPNYSSELNVNALELDDSALYLCASSSTRDTQYFGPGTRLTVL.